The next 16 T cell receptor beta chains were all read from a single sample in a study of blood T cell repertoires in COVID-19. Sequencing used immunoSEQ multiplex PCR; TCRdb keeps in-frame clones, though not all of them. The sample includes roughly 200,000 clones, 75% to 90% seen only once; the top ten take 6.5% to 8.5%. Sequences were obtained from peripheral blood. The receptors derive from a woman in her thirties or forties with COVID-19, enrolled during active disease.

The chain has TRBV15 and TRBJ1-3; D gene ambiguous. The V gene's germline CDR1 is LNHNV and CDR2 YYDKDF (reference sequence). The CDR3 totals 15 residues. V was trimmed by 0 bases and J by 4 bases, leaving 10 bases between them. DNA for the CDR3: TGTGCCACCAGCAGAGATCGTGGCCTCGGAAACACCATATATTTT. This translates into CATSRDRGLGNTIYF.

The chain joins TRBV6-5 to TRBJ2-7, with no clear D. The germline CDR1 and CDR2 sequences are MNHEY and SVGAGI. V was trimmed by 7 bases and J by 4 bases, leaving 14 bases between them. There are 13 residues in the CDR3. The CDR3 sequence: CASTGFGSYEQYF. CDR3 DNA: TGTGCCAGCACCGGGTTCGGTTCTTACGAGCAGTACTTC.

J is TRBJ2-3 and V is TRBV12-3 or TRBV12-4; tentative D call: TRBD1 (5 bases). Deletions cut 7 bases from V and 7 bases from J, with 6 bases between. There are 10 residues in the CDR3. The CDR3, as DNA: TGTGCCAGCAAGGGGTATACGCAGTATTTT. Translated, it gives CASKGYTQYF.

This rearrangement joins TRBV4-1 to TRBJ1-1; tentatively, D is TRBD1 (5 bases). Trimming left V 6 bases short and J 4 bases short, with 12 bases between. CDR3 length: 13 residues. Germline CDR1 is MGHRA and CDR2 is YSYEKL. The CDR3 DNA reads TGCGCCAGCAGACCGACAGCGGGCACTGAAGCTTTCTTT. It encodes CASRPTAGTEAFF.

This chain joins TRBV24-1 and TRBJ2-1, with D hard to call. The CDR3 spans 14 residues. Germline V gene lookup returns CDR1 KGHDR and CDR2 SFDVKD. V was clipped by 4 bases and J by 7 bases, with 13 bases between them. CDR3 protein: CATSDQYGRNEQFF. The CDR3 DNA is TGTGCCACCAGTGACCAATACGGCAGGAATGAGCAGTTCTTC.

The rearrangement uses TRBV4-2 and TRBJ1-5; maybe TRBD1 (5 bases). Germline values: CDR1 LGHNA, CDR2 YNFKEQ. V gave up 0 bases and J gave up 5 bases, with 11 bases separating them. The CDR3 extends over 15 amino acids. CDR3 protein: CASSQDLAGYQPQHF. The CDR3 region has the DNA TGTGCCAGCAGCCAAGATCTTGCAGGGTATCAGCCCCAGCATTTT.

V is TRBV12-3 or TRBV12-4 and J is TRBJ1-2, with 9 nucleotides matching TRBD1. This CDR3 is built from 12 residues. V was clipped by 7 bases and J by 12 bases; unmatched bases: 9. CDR3 region: CASKKPTGGNTF. Here the CDR3 DNA reads TGTGCCAGCAAAAAACCGACAGGGGGTAACACCTTC.

The chain is built from TRBV5-4 and TRBJ2-3; 10 bases are shared with TRBD2. CDR1 and CDR2 from the germline V gene are SGHNT and YYREEE (reference sequence). The V and J ends lost 4 bases and 4 bases, in that order; junction bases with no gene match: 6. The CDR3 has 15 residues. The CDR3 sequence: CASSRTSGISDTQYF. Here the CDR3 DNA reads TGTGCCAGCAGCCGCACTAGCGGGATTTCAGATACGCAGTATTTT.

This clone was found once. In DNA, the CDR3 is TGTGCCAGCAGCCAAGATTTCAGCTCCTACGAGCAGTACTTC. This codes for CASSQDFSSYEQYF. The V gene is TRBV3-1 (or the pseudogene TRBV3-2), the J gene TRBJ2-7; the D is unclear. The length of the CDR3 is 14 residues. Germline lookup yields CDR1 LGHDT and CDR2 YNNKEL (reference sequence). The V gene lost 0 bases and the J gene lost 0 bases, with 6 bases spanning the gap.

This rearrangement joins TRBV5-5 to TRBJ2-7, with D perhaps matching TRBD1 (6 bases). V was pared by 1 base and J by 3 bases, with 14 bases between. Germline loops: CDR1 SGHKS, CDR2 YYEKEE (reference sequence). This CDR3 contains 15 residues. CDR3 region: CASSLRHADSYEQYF. CDR3 nucleotide sequence: TGTGCCAGCAGCTTGAGGCACGCGGACAGCTACGAGCAGTACTTC.

The chain has TRBV7-9 and TRBJ2-1; D perhaps matches TRBD1 (5 bases). There are 14 residues in the CDR3. Germline loops: CDR1 SEHNR, CDR2 FQNEAQ (reference sequence). V shed 1 base and J shed 9 bases, with 13 bases lying between them. CDR3 DNA sequence: TGTGCCAGCAGCTTAGTGGGGCAGGGCGGTGAGCAGTTCTTC. It codes for CASSLVGQGGEQFF.

The chain is built from TRBV9 and TRBJ1-5, with D uncertain. V shed 0 bases and J shed 5 bases, with 9 bases lying between them. Germline lookup yields CDR1 SGDLS and CDR2 YYNGEE. The CDR3 length is 14 residues. The CDR3 region has the DNA TGTGCCAGCAGCGTAGAATCCCTTGATCAGCCCCAGCATTTT. Its translation: CASSVESLDQPQHF.

Of note for this clone: Germline is not matched at one junction end, which may reflect a read error. CDR3 residues: CASSLDRVWGYTF. The CDR3 bases are TGTGCCAGCAGCCTAGACAGGGTGTGGGGCTACACCTTC. The J gene is TRBJ1-2, the V gene TRBV11-2; the match to TRBD1 covers 7 bases. CDR3 size: 13 residues. Germline V lookup: CDR1 SGHAT, CDR2 FQNNGV.

The chain joins TRBV28 to TRBJ1-5; perhaps TRBD1 as D (6 bases). CDR3 size: 13 residues. CDR1 is MDHEN and CDR2 is SYDVKM in the germline V gene. The V end lost 7 bases, the J end lost 6 bases, and 13 bases lay between the germline ends. Here the CDR3 DNA reads TGTGCCAGCATTCCAGGGGAGGGTCAGCCCCAGCATTTT. Translated, it gives CASIPGEGQPQHF.

V is TRBV7-8 and J is TRBJ2-7, with TRBD2 matching over 9 bases. CDR1 and CDR2 (germline): SGHVS, FQNEAQ. This CDR3 comprises 13 residues. V trimming: 5 bases; J trimming: 2 bases; junction bases outside the gene matches: 1. The CDR3 coding sequence is TGTGCCAGCAGCCGCGGGGGGGCCTACGAGCAGTACTTC. Translated, it gives CASSRGGAYEQYF. The variable domain in full, completed from reference TRBV7-8 and TRBJ2-7, reads GAGVSQSPRYKVAKRGQDVALRCDPISGHVSLFWYQQALGQGPEFLTYFQNEAQLDKSGLPSDRFFAERPEGSVSTLKIQRTQQEDSAVYLCASSRGGAYEQYFGPGTRLTVT.

V usage is TRBV9 and J usage is TRBJ1-2, with a weak D call TRBD1 (6 bases). Trimming left V 1 base short and J 5 bases short, with 12 bases between. CDR1 and CDR2 (germline): SGDLS, YYNGEE. CDR3 length: 14 amino acids. This CDR3 reads CASSVTGGAYGYTF. CDR3 DNA sequence: TGTGCCAGCAGCGTAACGGGGGGCGCGTATGGCTACACCTTC.